One and the same sample provided the 14 T cell receptor beta chains below, sequenced in a study of immune evolution from preneoplasia to lung adenocarcinoma (dated by TCRdb to the early 2020s). Libraries were made using the immunoSEQ multiplex PCR assay. TCRdb obtained this table from immuneACCESS and retained in-frame rearrangements with V and J assigned. These tables miss some clones; where compared with another copy, unresolved V genes account for less than half of the shortfall, and the remainder is unexplained. This sample lists under 3,500 clones; 60% to 85% were detected once. About 12% of the sample lies in the top ten. Material: FFPE lung adenocarcinoma in situ tissue. The cell subset or site label of this sample denotes: preinvasive adenocarcinoma in situ (AIS). These receptors all come from a person aged 55-79 years with lung adenocarcinoma.

This chain joins TRBV27 and TRBJ1-5; no clear D. Germline lookup yields CDR1 MNHEY and CDR2 SMNVEV (reference sequence). The V gene lost 5 bases and the J gene lost 4 bases, with 12 bases spanning the gap. The CDR3 length is 14 residues. The DNA of the CDR3 is TGTGCCAGCAGTCCCCGCTGGCAAAATCAGCCCCAGCATTTT. It yields the protein CASSPRWQNQPQHF.

The gene calls are TRBV28 and TRBJ2-7; D is perhaps TRBD1 or TRBD2 (6 bases each). Between the trimmed V and J ends, which lost 5 bases and 3 bases, there was a span of 8 bases. This CDR3 is 12 amino acids long. CDR1 is MDHEN, CDR2 SYDVKM, per germline. The DNA of the CDR3 is TGTGCCAGCAGTGAGGGGGGCTACGAGCAGTACTTC. Its translation is CASSEGGYEQYF. Combining the CDR3 with reference TRBV28 and TRBJ2-7 gives the whole variable domain DVKVTQSSRYLVKRTGEKVFLECVQDMDHENMFWYRQDPGLGLRLIYFSYDVKMKEKGDIPEGYSVSREKKERFSLILESASTNQTSMYLCASSEGGYEQYFGPGTRLTVT.

This rearrangement joins TRBV4-1 to TRBJ1-4, with unresolved D. Trimming pared 5 bases from V and 3 bases from J, leaving 10 bases between. Looked up from germline, CDR1 is MGHRA and CDR2 is YSYEKL. The CDR3 is made up of 14 amino acids. This CDR3 is CASSETISNEKLFF. The CDR3 nucleotides are TGCGCCAGCAGCGAGACAATTTCTAATGAAAAACTGTTTTTT.

CDR3 bases: TGCGCCAGCAGCCAAGGCGCTCAGGGCGCAGATACGCAGTATTTT. Protein sequence: CASSQGAQGADTQYF. V usage is TRBV4-3 and J usage is TRBJ2-3; possible D gene TRBD1, 5 bases. The CDR3 extends over 15 amino acids. Germline V CDR1 and CDR2: LGHNA, YSLEER. The ends were cut back, 1 base at V and 4 bases at J, with 12 bases in the middle.

The chain is built from TRBV2 and TRBJ1-2; D unresolved. V was shortened by 0 bases and J by 4 bases, with 9 bases between the two germline ends. The CDR3 length is 14 residues. Germline lookup yields CDR1 SNHLY and CDR2 FYNNEI. The CDR3 sequence: CASSEAQQSYGYTF. CDR3 in DNA: TGTGCCAGCAGTGAAGCGCAACAGAGCTATGGCTACACCTTC.

CDR3 in amino acids: CAIQSSYEQYF. The CDR3 nucleotides read TGTGCCATTCAGTCCTCCTACGAGCAGTACTTC. The chain joins TRBV10-3 to TRBJ2-7; no clear D gene. From germline, CDR1 is ENHRY and CDR2 SYGVKD. The CDR3 has 11 residues. Between the trimmed V and J ends, which lost 9 bases and 0 bases, there was a span of 6 bases.

This CDR3 is CASSLSNSGNTIYF. The CDR3 nucleotides are TGCGCCAGCAGCCTATCCAACTCTGGAAACACCATATATTTT. The chain combines TRBV5-1 with TRBJ1-3; D is ambiguous. Germline V lookup: CDR1 SGHRS, CDR2 YFSETQ. The V and J ends lost 4 bases and 0 bases respectively, with 8 bases between them. The CDR3 loop spans 14 amino acids.

This chain links TRBV6-6 with TRBJ2-3, with TRBD2 as a possible D gene (7 bases). Trimming removed 2 bases from V and 4 bases from J, with 13 bases in between. The CDR3 length is 15 residues. Germline V gene sequence: CDR1 MNHNY, CDR2 SVGAGI (reference sequence). The CDR3 protein is CASSYARGPADTQYF. As DNA, the CDR3 is TGTGCCAGCAGTTACGCGCGGGGGCCAGCAGATACGCAGTATTTT.

Written as DNA, the CDR3 is TGCGCCAGCAGCCTAGGGGGGTTTCGGGAGCAGTACTTC. It encodes CASSLGGFREQYF. The chain links TRBV10-2 to TRBJ2-7; D may be TRBD1 or TRBD2 (6 bases each). Germline loops: CDR1 WSHSY, CDR2 SAAADI. V was pared by 6 bases and J by 7 bases, with 16 bases between. CDR3 length equals 13 residues.

V is TRBV27 and J is TRBJ1-5, with D maybe TRBD1 (5 bases). The CDR3 covers 15 residues. Trimming cost V 6 bases and J 4 bases, with 16 bases left between them. CDR1 is MNHEY, CDR2 SMNVEV, per germline (reference sequence). The CDR3 coding sequence is TGTGCCAGCAGATCCCAAGGGGCAGGGAATCAGCCCCAGCATTTT. Translation gives CASRSQGAGNQPQHF.

J is TRBJ2-5 and V is TRBV7-9; D is unresolved. V was clipped by 5 bases and J by 5 bases, with 12 bases between them. The CDR3 totals 13 residues. The germline gives CDR1 SEHNR, CDR2 FQNEAQ (reference sequence). The CDR3, as DNA: TGTGCCAGCAGCCAACTTCAATCGGAGACCCAGTACTTC. This sequence encodes CASSQLQSETQYF. The whole variable domain, filled in from reference TRBV7-9 and TRBJ2-5, reads DTGVSQNPRHKITKRGQNVTFRCDPISEHNRLYWYRQTLGQGPEFLTYFQNEAQLEKSRLLSDRFSAERPKGSFSTLEIQRTEQGDSAMYLCASSQLQSETQYFGPGTRLLVL.

This chain links TRBV19 with TRBJ2-7, with D perhaps TRBD1 (6 bases). The germline V and J ends were trimmed by 9 bases and 0 bases, with 15 bases remaining between them. Germline CDR1 and CDR2: LNHDA and SQIVND (reference sequence). This CDR3 comprises 14 residues. CDR3 residues: CASAPTGSSYEQYF. The CDR3 nucleotides are TGTGCCAGCGCGCCGACAGGCAGCTCCTACGAGCAGTACTTC. Using reference TRBV19 and TRBJ2-7 for the parts outside the CDR3, the full variable domain is DGGITQSPKYLFRKEGQNVTLSCEQNLNHDAMYWYRQDPGQGLRLIYYSQIVNDFQKGDIAEGYSVSREKKESFPLTVTSAQKNPTAFYLCASAPTGSSYEQYFGPGTRLTVT.

The table lists this clone with a count of one. The chain links TRBV5-6 to TRBJ2-3, with D perhaps matching TRBD2 (6 bases). Looked up from germline, CDR1 is SGHDT and CDR2 is YYEEEE. The V and J ends lost 3 bases and 3 bases respectively, with 8 bases between them. The CDR3 runs to 13 residues. CDR3 in amino acids: CASSSRGTDTQYF. DNA of the CDR3: TGTGCCAGCAGCTCGCGGGGAACAGATACGCAGTATTTT.

This clone came up once. The CDR3 sequence is CASSINRGGLYNEQFF. The DNA for the CDR3 is TGTGCCAGCAGTATCAATAGGGGGGGCCTCTACAATGAGCAGTTCTTC. The chain uses TRBV28 and TRBJ2-1, with a possible D match to TRBD2 (7 bases). The CDR3 has 16 residues. V lost 5 bases to trimming and J lost 3 bases, with 17 bases between them. Germline-derived CDR1 and CDR2 are MDHEN and SYDVKM.